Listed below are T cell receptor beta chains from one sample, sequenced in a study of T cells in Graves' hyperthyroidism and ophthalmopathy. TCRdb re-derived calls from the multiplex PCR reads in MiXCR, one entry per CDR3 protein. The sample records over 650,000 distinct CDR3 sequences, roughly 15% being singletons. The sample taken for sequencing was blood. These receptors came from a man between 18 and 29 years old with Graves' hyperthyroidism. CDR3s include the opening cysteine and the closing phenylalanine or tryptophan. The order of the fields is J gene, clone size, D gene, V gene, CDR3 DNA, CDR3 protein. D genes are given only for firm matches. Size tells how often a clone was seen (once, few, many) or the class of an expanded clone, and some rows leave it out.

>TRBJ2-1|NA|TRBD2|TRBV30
TGTGCCTGGAGCCACGGACTAGCGGGAGTCTCCTACAATGAGCAGTTCTTC
CAWSHGLAGVSYNEQFF
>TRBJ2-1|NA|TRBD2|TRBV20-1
TGCAGTGCCGATCTAGCGGGAGGGTATGAGCAGTTCTTC
CSADLAGGYEQFF
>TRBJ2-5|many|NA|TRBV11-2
TGTGCCAGCAGCTTAAGAAAGACCCAGTACTTC
CASSLRKTQYF
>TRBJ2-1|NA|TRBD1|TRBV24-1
TGTGCCACCAGTGAGTTTGGACAGGGTGGTTACAATGAGCAGTTCTTC
CATSEFGQGGYNEQFF
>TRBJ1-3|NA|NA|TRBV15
TGTGCCACCGAGGACCCGAGCTCTGGAAACACCATATATTTT
CATEDPSSGNTIYF
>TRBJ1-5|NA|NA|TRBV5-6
TGTGCCAGCAGTTCTCACCGGGGCGGGGCGAGAAATCAGCCCCAGCATTTT
CASSSHRGGARNQPQHF
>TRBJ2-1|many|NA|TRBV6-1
TGTGCCAGCAGCCCGACTGGGCATGGGCCCAATGAGCAGTTCTTC
CASSPTGHGPNEQFF
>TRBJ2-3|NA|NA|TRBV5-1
TGCGCCAGCAGCTTTCGAGGTGACAGAGAAGTGGGGACAGATACGCAGTATTTT
CASSFRGDREVGTDTQYF
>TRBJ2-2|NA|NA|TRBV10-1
TGCGCCAGCAGTGAAGGCAGCACCGGGGAGCTGTTTTTT
CASSEGSTGELFF
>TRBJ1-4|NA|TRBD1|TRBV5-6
TGTGCCAGCAGCGCAACAGGGGAGACTAATGAAAAACTGTTTTTT
CASSATGETNEKLFF
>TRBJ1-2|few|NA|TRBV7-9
TGTGCCAGCAGCCGCTTCGACACCCCTGGCTACACCTTC
CASSRFDTPGYTF
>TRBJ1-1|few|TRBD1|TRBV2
TGTGCCAGCAGTGCCAGGGGGGTGAACACTGAAGCTTTCTTT
CASSARGVNTEAFF
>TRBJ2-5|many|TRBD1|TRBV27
TGTGCCAGCAACCCGGGACAGGGGGCGCTTATTGAGTACTTC
CASNPGQGALIEYF
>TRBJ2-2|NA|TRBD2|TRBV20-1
TGCAGTGCTAGAGTCTTGACTAGCGGGACCACCGGGGAGCTGTTTTTT
CSARVLTSGTTGELFF
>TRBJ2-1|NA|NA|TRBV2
TGTGCCAGCAGTGAACTCCAAGTCGATTCGCAGTTCTTC
CASSELQVDSQFF
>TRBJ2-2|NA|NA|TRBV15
TGTGCCACCAGCAGACTGATCACCGGGGAGCTGTTTTTT
CATSRLITGELFF
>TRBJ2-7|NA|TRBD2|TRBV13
TGTGCCAGCAGCCCCTTGGCGGGAGAGGAGAACGAGCAGTACTTC
CASSPLAGEENEQYF
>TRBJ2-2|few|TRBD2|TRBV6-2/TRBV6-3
TGTGCCAGCAGTTACTCGATAAGGCGGGAGCCCACCGGGGAGCTGTTTTTT
CASSYSIRREPTGELFF
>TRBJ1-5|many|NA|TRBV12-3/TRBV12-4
TGTGCCAGCAGTTTCGGAGTGAGCAATCAGCCCCAGCATTTT
CASSFGVSNQPQHF